These 18 T cell receptor beta chains were all obtained from the same sample, sequenced in a study of T cells in Graves' hyperthyroidism and ophthalmopathy. RNA transcripts yielded amplified TCR beta CDR3 regions. Using the HTBI primer set, a first-round RT-PCR was run on the TCR CDR3. Using its own MiXCR run on the multiplex PCR reads, TCRdb lists one record per CDR3 protein. The data hold 300,000 to 450,000 distinct CDR3 sequences, with about a sixth observed a single time. Sequencing was performed on blood. The receptors shown here come from a woman aged 18-29 years with Graves' hyperthyroidism that later progressed to Graves' ophthalmopathy.

This clonotype was found a few times. V is TRBV27 and J is TRBJ2-3, with D possibly TRBD2 on 6 matching bases. V lost 2 bases, J lost 5 bases, and 8 bases lay in between. Looked up from germline, CDR1 is MNHEY and CDR2 is SMNVEV (reference sequence). CDR3 length: 13 amino acids. The chain's CDR3 is CASSLDSGDTQYF. As DNA, the CDR3 is TGTGCCAGCAGTTTAGATAGCGGAGATACGCAGTATTTT.

This clonotype has a count of ten or more. The rearrangement joins TRBV28 to TRBJ1-1, with a possible D match to TRBD1 (6 bases). In germline, CDR1 is MDHEN, CDR2 SYDVKM. The V end was cut by 3 bases, the J end by 5 bases, with 10 bases between. The CDR3 runs to 13 residues. CDR3 residues: CASSFSDRTEAFF. CDR3 DNA sequence: TGTGCCAGCAGTTTTAGTGACAGGACTGAAGCTTTCTTT.

The CDR3 region has the DNA TGTGCCAGCAGCCGGGACAGGGGCTATAATGAAAAACTGTTTTTT. Translation: CASSRDRGYNEKLFF. The rearrangement joins TRBV27 to TRBJ1-4; 10 positions agree with TRBD1. With V trimmed by 6 bases and J by 4 bases, 5 bases remained unmatched. Germline-derived CDR1 and CDR2 are MNHEY and SMNVEV (reference sequence). The CDR3 is made up of 15 amino acids.

J is TRBJ2-7 and V is TRBV7-9, with unresolved D. Germline V gene lookup returns CDR1 SEHNR and CDR2 FQNEAQ (reference sequence). CDR3 size: 14 residues. The germline V and J ends were trimmed by 0 bases and 0 bases, with 6 bases remaining between them. The DNA of the CDR3 is TGTGCCAGCAGCTTAGCGCCAGCCTCCTACGAGCAGTACTTC. Amino acid sequence: CASSLAPASYEQYF.

This CDR3 reads CASSRPGAGDQPQHF. The CDR3 region has the DNA TGTGCCAGCTCACGGCCGGGGGCAGGAGATCAGCCCCAGCATTTT. The chain is built from TRBV18 and TRBJ1-5; D may be TRBD1 (6 bases). The CDR3 covers 15 residues. Germline CDR1 KGHSH, CDR2 LQKENI. V lost 4 bases and J lost 5, with 15 bases in between.

This clonotype was picked up many times. The V gene is TRBV27, the J gene TRBJ2-7, with 7 bases that match TRBD1. Unmatched junction bases numbered 6, after V lost 8 bases and J lost 2 bases. The CDR3 runs 13 residues. The germline V gene has CDR1 MNHEY and CDR2 SMNVEV (reference sequence). The CDR3 spells CASARDSTYEQYF. The CDR3 region has the DNA TGTGCCAGCGCCCGGGACAGTACCTACGAGCAGTACTTC.

V is TRBV4-3 and J is TRBJ2-3; 8 bases are a match to TRBD1. The CDR3 loop spans 15 amino acids. V was pared by 1 base and J by 5 bases, with 5 bases of the junction left unmatched. Looked up from germline, CDR1 is LGHNA and CDR2 is YSLEER. The DNA of the CDR3 is TGCGCCAGCAGCCAAGTCGGACAGGGAAGAGATACGCAGTATTTT. Residues: CASSQVGQGRDTQYF.

The table lists this clonotype with many counts. The chain links TRBV6-1 to TRBJ2-1; perhaps TRBD1 as D (6 bases). V lost 0 bases and J lost 8, with 17 bases in between. In germline, CDR1 is MNHNS, CDR2 SASEGT. The CDR3 loop spans 16 amino acids. The CDR3 sequence: CASSEAQRGSLDEQFF. CDR3 coding DNA: TGTGCCAGCAGTGAAGCGCAAAGGGGGTCTTTAGATGAGCAGTTCTTC.

This chain connects TRBV7-6 to TRBJ2-1; no clear D. The V end lost 1 base, the J end lost 6 bases, and 13 bases lay between the germline ends. The CDR3 has 15 residues. Germline V lookup: CDR1 SGHVS, CDR2 FNYEAQ. CDR3 sequence reads: CASSLGGSAINEQFF. CDR3 DNA sequence: TGTGCCAGCAGCTTAGGGGGAAGTGCAATCAATGAGCAGTTCTTC. The whole variable domain, filled in from reference TRBV7-6 and TRBJ2-1, reads GAGVSQSPRYKVTKRGQDVALRCDPISGHVSLYWYRQALGQGPEFLTYFNYEAQQDKSGLPNDRFSAERPEGSISTLTIQRTEQRDSAMYRCASSLGGSAINEQFFGPGTRLTVL.

The chain uses TRBV15 and TRBJ1-2; D is unclear. Deletions cut 0 bases from V and 12 bases from J, with 17 bases between. Germline-derived CDR1 and CDR2 are LNHNV and YYDKDF (reference sequence). CDR3 length: 14 residues. The CDR3 loop reads CATSRDRSTVRHTF. CDR3 sequence (DNA): TGTGCCACCAGCAGAGATCGTAGTACAGTCCGGCACACCTTC.

This clonotype showed up just a few times. V gene TRBV5-4 combines with J gene TRBJ1-1; TRBD1 is a possible D gene (5 bases). CDR1 is SGHNT, CDR2 YYREEE, per germline (reference sequence). The CDR3 totals 15 residues. The V and J ends lost 6 bases and 0 bases respectively, with 15 bases between them. The CDR3 loop is CASTPKGRLNTEAFF. CDR3 nucleotide sequence: TGTGCCAGCACGCCGAAGGGGAGGTTGAACACTGAAGCTTTCTTT.

This clonotype was recorded a few times. This chain connects TRBV7-9 to TRBJ2-3, with TRBD2 matching over 11 bases. Germline V gives CDR1 SEHNR, CDR2 FQNEAQ (reference sequence). V lost 1 base, J lost 4 bases, and 4 bases stayed unmatched. The CDR3 runs to 16 residues. CDR3 in amino acids: CASSLDPSGRSDTQYF. The CDR3 DNA reads TGTGCCAGCAGCTTAGATCCTAGCGGGAGGTCAGATACGCAGTATTTT.

This clonotype was counted ten times or more. V and J are TRBV28 and TRBJ1-1; 9 bases match TRBD1. The CDR3 extends over 14 amino acids. Trimming removed 11 bases from V and 1 base from J; junction bases left unmatched: 8. CDR1 MDHEN and CDR2 SYDVKM come from the germline V gene. The CDR3 sequence is CAGMGQGWNTEAFF. CDR3 in DNA: TGTGCCGGGATGGGACAGGGTTGGAACACTGAAGCTTTCTTT.

Worth noting for this clonotype: A much larger clone sits a single nucleotide away, making a read error possible. The chain links TRBV12-3 or TRBV12-4 to TRBJ1-5, with 7 bases lining up with TRBD1. This CDR3 is 13 amino acids long. V lost 5 bases, J lost 6 bases, and 4 bases stayed unmatched. The CDR3 region is CASSQTGSQPQHF. The DNA of the CDR3 is TGTGCCAGCAGTCAGACAGGGAGTCAGCCCCAGCATTTT.

V is TRBV28 and J is TRBJ1-5, with D perhaps matching TRBD1 (5 bases). CDR1 is MDHEN and CDR2 is SYDVKM in the germline V gene. Trimming took off 3 bases at V and 0 bases at J, with 9 bases between the two ends. CDR3 size: 15 residues. CDR3 in amino acids: CASSFEGPSNQPQHF. In nucleotides, the CDR3 is TGTGCCAGCAGTTTTGAGGGGCCTAGCAATCAGCCCCAGCATTTT. Supplemented by reference TRBV28 and TRBJ1-5, the full variable domain reads DVKVTQSSRYLVKRTGEKVFLECVQDMDHENMFWYRQDPGLGLRLIYFSYDVKMKEKGDIPEGYSVSREKKERFSLILESASTNQTSMYLCASSFEGPSNQPQHFGDGTRLSIL.

This clonotype was recorded many times. V is TRBV12-3 or TRBV12-4 and J is TRBJ1-6, with 7 bases identical to TRBD1. V lost 4 bases and J lost 7; bases outside the gene matches: 7. The CDR3 extends over 15 amino acids. In DNA form, the CDR3 reads TGTGCCAGCAGTTCGAGACAGGGCGCGAATTCACCCCTCCACTTT. Translated, it gives CASSSRQGANSPLHF.

The chain joins TRBV11-1 to TRBJ1-4; tentative D call: TRBD1 (5 bases). The CDR3 runs to 15 residues. The V end lost 1 base, the J end lost 8 bases, and 14 bases lay between the germline ends. CDR1 is SGHAT and CDR2 is FQDESV in the germline V gene (reference sequence). In nucleotides, the CDR3 is TGTGCCAGCAGCTTAGGTGCAGGGAGAAACGAAAAACTGTTTTTT. Encoded protein: CASSLGAGRNEKLFF.

The CDR3: CASSEAGSSGNTIYF. The CDR3 nucleotides are TGTGCCAGCAGTGAAGCAGGCAGCTCTGGAAACACCATATATTTT. The rearrangement uses TRBV28 and TRBJ1-3, with no clear D. This CDR3 is built from 15 residues. The V gene lost 5 bases and the J gene lost 0 bases, with 11 bases spanning the gap. From germline, CDR1 is MDHEN and CDR2 SYDVKM.